These T cell receptor beta chains were read from a single sample in a study of CD8 T cells in ankylosing spondylitis. TCRdb ran MiXCR on the 5' RACE reads and lists one entry per CDR3 protein. The table has fewer than 400,000 distinct CDR3 sequences, approximately 20% seen once. Sequenced: blood, either unsorted or a sorted T cell fraction (not recorded which). The receptors derive from a male donor with ankylosing spondylitis. Each CDR3 is given with its conserved first and last residue. The D gene is left open where the match is weak. Part of the rows lack a size; the others show once, few, many or a class for expanded clones.

V	D	size	J	CDR3	DNA
TRBV28	-	-	TRBJ2-1	CASRTDYNEQFF	TGTGCCAGCAGAACGGACTACAATGAGCAGTTCTTC
TRBV6-2/TRBV6-3	TRBD1	few	TRBJ2-4	CASSYSRGTGVTNIQYF	TGTGCCAGCAGTTACTCTCGAGGGACAGGGGTTACGAACATTCAGTACTTC
TRBV18	-	-	TRBJ1-1	CASSPAGVNTEAFF	TGTGCCAGCTCGCCAGCAGGGGTGAACACTGAAGCTTTCTTT
TRBV3-1	-	few	TRBJ2-1	CASSQGTYNEQFF	TGTGCCAGCAGCCAGGGAACCTACAATGAGCAGTTCTTC
TRBV7-3	-	-	TRBJ1-1	CASSLRGRMNTEAFF	TGTGCCAGCAGCTTAAGAGGCAGGATGAACACTGAAGCTTTCTTT
TRBV11-3	TRBD2	few	TRBJ2-5	CASSLTTSGRETQYF	TGTGCCAGCAGCTTAACGACTAGCGGGAGGGAGACCCAGTACTTC
TRBV7-9	TRBD1	-	TRBJ1-1	CASRGTGENTEAFF	TGTGCCAGCAGAGGGACAGGGGAGAACACTGAAGCTTTCTTT
TRBV28	-	once	TRBJ2-3	CASTFLSTDTQYF	TGTGCCAGCACCTTTTTAAGCACAGATACGCAGTATTTT
TRBV4-1	TRBD2	-	TRBJ2-5	CASSQDDASGSTKTQYF	TGCGCCAGCAGCCAAGATGATGCTAGCGGGAGCACCAAGACCCAGTACTTC
TRBV5-1	TRBD1	few	TRBJ2-1	CASSLVWDRAHNEQFF	TGCGCCAGCAGCTTGGTTTGGGACAGAGCTCACAATGAGCAGTTCTTC
TRBV28	TRBD1	-	TRBJ2-1	CASSSTGTGRNEQFF	TGTGCCAGCAGTTCCACCGGGACAGGGAGGAATGAGCAGTTCTTC
TRBV5-1	TRBD1	many	TRBJ2-7	CASSPTGGSYEQYF	TGTGCCAGCAGCCCGACAGGGGGCTCTTACGAGCAGTACTTC
TRBV20-1	TRBD1	-	TRBJ1-2	CSVLGQAGAGYTF	TGCAGTGTCCTGGGACAGGCCGGGGCTGGCTACACCTTC
TRBV20-1	TRBD2	-	TRBJ2-5	CSASGAGEGDQETQYF	TGCAGTGCTAGCGGAGCGGGAGAAGGGGACCAAGAGACCCAGTACTTC
TRBV28	-	many	TRBJ1-2	CASSLDYGYTF	TGTGCCAGCAGTTTAGACTATGGCTACACCTTC
TRBV20-1	-	few	TRBJ1-1	CSARRGADTEAFF	TGCAGTGCTCGGCGGGGGGCGGACACTGAAGCTTTCTTT
TRBV20-1	-	few	TRBJ2-7	CSVNPRGRDYEQYF	TGCAGTGTTAATCCCAGGGGTAGGGACTACGAGCAGTACTTC
TRBV2	-	many	TRBJ1-4	CASRTGEKLFF	TGTGCCAGCAGAACGGGTGAAAAACTGTTTTTT
TRBV5-1	TRBD1	few	TRBJ2-1	CASSSRQGANGEQFF	TGCGCCAGCAGCTCCAGACAGGGGGCCAATGGTGAGCAGTTCTTC
TRBV9	TRBD2	-	TRBJ2-2	CASSVQAGAPGELFF	TGTGCCAGCAGCGTCCAAGCGGGAGCCCCCGGGGAGCTGTTTTTT
TRBV5-1	TRBD1	many	TRBJ2-2	CASSPNTDRAAGELFF	TGCGCCAGCAGCCCCAACACCGACAGGGCGGCCGGGGAGCTGTTTTTT
TRBV5-4	-	-	TRBJ2-5	CASSRGLTISQETQYF	TGTGCCAGCAGCAGAGGACTTACCATCTCCCAAGAGACCCAGTACTTC
TRBV7-8	-	-	TRBJ1-5	CASSSRGGMSNQPQHF	TGTGCCAGCAGCTCGCGGGGAGGGATGAGCAATCAGCCCCAGCATTTT
TRBV9	-	-	TRBJ2-2	CASSVDPANTGELFF	TGTGCCAGCAGCGTAGACCCCGCGAACACCGGGGAGCTGTTTTTT
TRBV28	TRBD1	-	TRBJ2-5	CASSNRDRLEETQYF	TGTGCCAGCAGTAATCGGGACAGACTGGAAGAGACCCAGTACTTC
TRBV9	TRBD2	-	TRBJ2-3	CASSERTSADTQYF	TGTGCCAGCAGCGAAAGGACTAGCGCAGATACGCAGTATTTT
TRBV12-3/TRBV12-4	TRBD2	few	TRBJ2-7	CASRPGTRAYEQYF	TGTGCCAGCAGACCCGGGACTAGAGCCTACGAGCAGTACTTC
TRBV29-1	-	-	TRBJ1-1	CSADSLRTEAFF	TGCAGCGCAGACAGTCTGCGGACTGAAGCTTTCTTT
TRBV9	TRBD2	-	TRBJ2-1	CASSVGGLAVLLPSYNEQFF	TGTGCCAGCAGCGTAGGGGGACTAGCGGTATTGTTACCCTCCTACAATGAGCAGTTCTTC
TRBV7-2	-	-	TRBJ1-4	CASSSPLQKLFF	TGTGCCAGCAGCTCCCCGCTTCAAAAACTGTTTTTT
TRBV7-2	-	-	TRBJ2-7	CASSLAGARYEQYF	TGTGCCAGCAGCTTAGCGGGAGCAAGGTACGAGCAGTACTTC